This T cell receptor (beta chain) was obtained from a study of Ad26.COV2.S vaccination and SARS-CoV-2 variants. The repertoire was sequenced with immunoSEQ multiplex PCR; TCRdb's copy has only in-frame clones and lacks some. The sample records about 460,000 clones, roughly nine tenths being singletons. Treatment meaning: roughly 19 received Ad26.COV2.S at low or high dose, single or two shots; 5 received placebo; per-sample allocation not given. Samples came from day 63 after the first vaccine or placebo injection. Sequenced material: peripheral blood, taken in a trial of Ad26.COV2.S vaccine versus placebo. This clonotype was sampled from a person aged 18-65 years who received the Ad26.COV2.S COVID-19 vaccine or a placebo.

This CDR3 reads CASSDPGQGPNYGYTF. The CDR3 DNA reads as TGTGCCAGCAGTGACCCCGGACAGGGGCCCAACTATGGCTACACCTTC. J is TRBJ1-2 and V is TRBV25-1; 9 bases line up with TRBD1. The CDR3 has 16 residues. Per germline, CDR1 MGHDK and CDR2 SYGVNS. Germline trimming cut 3 bases from V and 2 bases from J; bases unmatched to any gene: 7.